The present TCR beta chain was sequenced within a study of blood T cell repertoires in COVID-19. Study in general: PBMCs, B-cell-depleted T cells, or T cells were the source of the cDNA or gDNA that made up the material.

Germline V CDR1 and CDR2: KGHDR, SFDVKD. Trimming removed 12 bases at V and 8 bases at J, with 42 bases between. The CDR3 runs to 20 residues. Libraries were prepared by immunoSEQ multiplex PCR; TCRdb keeps only in-frame clonotypes and omits some of them. The sample lists 210,000 or so clones; about 90% were seen once. The sample holds one count of this clone. Enrollees, roughly 18 to 95 years old, lived in 25 or so US areas. The V call is TRBV24-1, the J call TRBJ1-2; perhaps TRBD1 as D (6 bases). The sequencing input was PBMCs or T cells enriched from blood (not recorded which). The origin of this receptor is a woman aged 45-65 years in a cohort exposed to, infected with or recovered from COVID-19 (not recorded which). This CDR3 is CAGNRERRPTMASKRSGYTF. DNA of the CDR3: TGTGCCGGTAACAGGGAAAGGAGGCCCACTATGGCCTCAAAAAGGTCCGGCTACACCTTC.